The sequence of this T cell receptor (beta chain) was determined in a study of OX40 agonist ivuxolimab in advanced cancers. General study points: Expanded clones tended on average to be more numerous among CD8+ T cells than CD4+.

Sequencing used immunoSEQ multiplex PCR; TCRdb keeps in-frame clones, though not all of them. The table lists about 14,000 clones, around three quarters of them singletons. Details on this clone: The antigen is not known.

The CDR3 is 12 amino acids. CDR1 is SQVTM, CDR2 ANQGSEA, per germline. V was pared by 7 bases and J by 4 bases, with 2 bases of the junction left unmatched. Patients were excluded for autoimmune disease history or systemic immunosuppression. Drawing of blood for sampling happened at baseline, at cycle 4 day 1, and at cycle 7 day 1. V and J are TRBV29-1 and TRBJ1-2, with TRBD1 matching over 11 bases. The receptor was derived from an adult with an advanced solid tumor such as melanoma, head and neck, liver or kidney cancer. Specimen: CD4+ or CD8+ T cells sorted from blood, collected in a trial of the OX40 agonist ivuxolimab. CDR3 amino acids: CSAGTGGYGYTF. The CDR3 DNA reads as TGCAGCGCCGGGACAGGGGGCTATGGCTACACCTTC. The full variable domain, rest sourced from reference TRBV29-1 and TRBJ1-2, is SAVISQKPSRDICQRGTSLTIQCQVDSQVTMMFWYRQQPGQSLTLIATANQGSEATYESGFVIDKFPISRPNLTFSTLTVSNMSPEDSSIYLCSAGTGGYGYTFGSGTRLTVV.